This TCR beta chain originates from a study of T cells in Graves' hyperthyroidism and ophthalmopathy. The study's findings and limits: Researchers found most expanded thyroid clonotypes above 0.001 in blood as well. Ophthalmopathy onset followed model prediction by a median approximately six months.

Exclusions: uncontrolled infection, other autoimmune disease, pregnancy, lactation. This clonotype was counted a few times. The target antigen is unknown. Regions amplified from RNA transcripts were the TCR beta CDR3 regions. HTBI primers were employed in a first-round RT-PCR of the TCR CDR3. Each CDR3 protein gets one entry after TCRdb re-called the multiplex PCR reads with MiXCR. Of about 400,000 distinct CDR3 sequences listed, roughly 15% are singletons. Trimming took off 3 bases at V and 6 bases at J, with 8 bases between the two ends. The CDR3 contains 13 residues. Germline V gene sequence: CDR1 LNHDA, CDR2 SQIVND (reference sequence).

The chain links TRBV19 to TRBJ2-2; no clear D gene. Sequenced material: blood. The origin of this receptor is a woman aged 55 to 70 with Graves' ophthalmopathy. The CDR3 region has the DNA TGTGCCAGTAGTATGTCGATCGCCGGGGAGCTGTTTTTT. This translates into CASSMSIAGELFF.